A selection of T cell receptor beta chains follows, all from one sample in a study of T-cell memory formation after mild COVID-19. TCRdb ran MiXCR on the 5' RACE reads and lists one entry per CDR3 protein. The data show 470,000 or so distinct CDR3 sequences, with 15% to 20% seen just once and approximately 13% held by the top ten. The sequenced sample consisted of PBMCs or a T cell subset sorted from them (not recorded which). The source of these receptors is an adult woman who had mild COVID-19 (a few samples of this study predate the infection). Cell type and time point are not known. Both conserved end residues are part of each CDR3. A D gene is named only where the DNA matches it firmly. A clone size is listed for some rows: how often the clone was seen (once, few, many), or a class if it is expanded.

>TRBV6-5|14|.|TRBJ1-2|TRBD1
TGTGCCAGCAGTTATTCCTACAGGGGGGATGGCTACACCTTC
CASSYSYRGDGYTF
>TRBV7-2|16|.|TRBJ2-5|.
TGTGCCAGCAGCTCTTGGCCCGGAGCCCTTAAAGAGACCCAGTACTTC
CASSSWPGALKETQYF
>TRBV5-1|15|few|TRBJ1-2|TRBD1
TGCGCCAGCAGCTTGGCCAGTCCAGGGGGCAATGGCTACACCTTC
CASSLASPGGNGYTF
>TRBV4-1|15|few|TRBJ2-1|TRBD2
TGCGCCAGCAGCCAAGTTAGCGGGGGTAACAATGAGCAGTTCTTC
CASSQVSGGNNEQFF
>TRBV29-1|15|.|TRBJ2-7|.
TGCAGCGTTGAAGAGGGTAGGAGTGGCCTTTACGAGCAGTACTTC
CSVEEGRSGLYEQYF
>TRBV30|19|few|TRBJ2-3|.
TGTGCCTGGAGTGTACCCTGTACAACCATAGGGGGTAGCACAGATACGCAGTATTTT
CAWSVPCTTIGGSTDTQYF
>TRBV15|16|.|TRBJ1-4|TRBD1
TGTGCCACCAGCGGAGGACAGGGGGCCTATAATGAAAAACTGTTTTTT
CATSGGQGAYNEKLFF
>TRBV20-1|15|few|TRBJ2-1|TRBD2
TGCAGTGCTAGAGCTCGGACTAGTACGTACGGTGAGCAGTTCTTC
CSARARTSTYGEQFF
>TRBV7-3|14|many|TRBJ2-1|TRBD1
TGTGCCAGCAGCTTAGCCGGGACAGTGAATGAGCAGTTCTTC
CASSLAGTVNEQFF
>TRBV20-1|15|few|TRBJ2-1|.
TGCAGTGCTCTTTCGCGGGCTTCGGGTATGAATGAGCAGTTCTTC
CSALSRASGMNEQFF
>TRBV6-2/TRBV6-3|14|.|TRBJ2-7|TRBD1
TGTGCCCTATCCAAAGGGGGCAGATCCTACGAGCAGTACTTC
CALSKGGRSYEQYF
>TRBV7-9|13|many|TRBJ2-7|.
TGTGCCAGCAGCTTAGAGTCCCAGGGGGAGCAGTACTTC
CASSLESQGEQYF
>TRBV20-1|15|.|TRBJ2-3|.
TGCAGTGCTAACTGGGGGGGCGCAGGGACAGATACGCAGTATTTT
CSANWGGAGTDTQYF
>TRBV12-3/TRBV12-4|16|.|TRBJ1-2|.
TGTGCCAGCAGTTTCAGCGGCGGGCACACTAACTATGGCTACACCTTC
CASSFSGGHTNYGYTF
>TRBV12-3/TRBV12-4|13|few|TRBJ1-1|.
TGTGCCAGCATTCTCGCAGGGAGCACTGAAGCTTTCTTT
CASILAGSTEAFF
>TRBV28|16|few|TRBJ2-3|.
TGTGCCAGCAGTTTCAGGGACTGGAGAAACACAGATACGCAGTATTTT
CASSFRDWRNTDTQYF
>TRBV28|16|few|TRBJ1-3|TRBD1
TGTGCCAGCATCTCAGGGGGGGAGACTTCTGGAAACACCATATATTTT
CASISGGETSGNTIYF
>TRBV7-9|17|.|TRBJ2-6|.
TGTGCCAGCAGCTTAGTGTATAGGGGCTCTGGGGCCAACGTCCTGACTTTC
CASSLVYRGSGANVLTF
>TRBV6-1|15|many|TRBJ2-7|TRBD1
TGTGCCAGCAGTGCGACAGGGGACGGCGGCTACGAGCAGTACTTC
CASSATGDGGYEQYF
>TRBV18|16|few|TRBJ2-7|.
TGTGCCAGCTCACCACCTACAGGGATAAGCTCCTACGAGCAGTACTTC
CASSPPTGISSYEQYF
>TRBV7-9|16|few|TRBJ2-1|TRBD2
TGTGCCAGCAGCTCCTCGGGCGGGAGGGCCTTTAATGAGCAGTTCTTC
CASSSSGGRAFNEQFF
>TRBV10-3|17|many|TRBJ2-3|.
TGTGCCATCACCGGGACGGATGCGGCGAGGTTGACAGATACGCAGTATTTT
CAITGTDAARLTDTQYF
>TRBV7-7|14|few|TRBJ1-1|.
TGTGCTAGCAGCTTAAGTCCGGGGGACACTGAAGCTTTCTTT
CASSLSPGDTEAFF
>TRBV13|14|.|TRBJ1-2|TRBD1
TGTGCCAGCGGCGTCAGGGGGCTTCACTATGGCTACACCTTC
CASGVRGLHYGYTF
>TRBV2|14|.|TRBJ2-2|TRBD1
TGTGCCAGCAGGCCAGACAGGGGGTACGGGGAGCTGTTTTTT
CASRPDRGYGELFF
>TRBV5-6|13|few|TRBJ2-1|.
TGTGCCAGCAGCGTAAACAACATTAATGAGCAGTTCTTC
CASSVNNINEQFF
>TRBV4-3|17|few|TRBJ2-2|TRBD2
TGCGCCAGCAGCCAGTTAACTAGCGGGGGGAACACCGGGGAGCTGTTTTTT
CASSQLTSGGNTGELFF
>TRBV12-3/TRBV12-4|17|.|TRBJ2-1|TRBD2
TGTGCCAGAAGTGTACTAGCGGGGGGTAGCTCCTACAATGAGCAGTTCTTC
CARSVLAGGSSYNEQFF
>TRBV5-1|14|.|TRBJ2-2|.
TGCGCCAGCTCCGGGCCCTCGAACACCGGGGAGCTGTTTTTT
CASSGPSNTGELFF
>TRBV5-1|15|few|TRBJ2-3|.
TGCGCCAGCAGCTTGGGGACGGTTGGCACAGATACGCAGTATTTT
CASSLGTVGTDTQYF
>TRBV15|16|many|TRBJ2-3|TRBD1
TGTGCCACCAGCAGAGAAGGACAGGGGACCACAGATACGCAGTATTTT
CATSREGQGTTDTQYF
>TRBV5-1|16|many|TRBJ2-1|.
TGCGCCAGCAGCTTGGTAGCCGGGTATAACTACAATGAGCAGTTCTTC
CASSLVAGYNYNEQFF
>TRBV7-3|14|few|TRBJ2-7|TRBD1
TGTGCCAGCAGCTTCCCGGGACAGGGAATCGAGCAGTACTTC
CASSFPGQGIEQYF
>TRBV5-1|16|.|TRBJ1-1|TRBD1
TGCGCCAGCAGCGCGGACAGGGGGCGAGGGAGGACTGAAGCTTTCTTT
CASSADRGRGRTEAFF
>TRBV7-2|17|.|TRBJ2-5|TRBD2
TGTGCCAGCAGCTTGAGGTTCGGACTAGCGGTACAAGAGACCCAGTACTTC
CASSLRFGLAVQETQYF
>TRBV29-1|11|.|TRBJ1-1|.
TGCAGCGTCGGGAGTGGGGTTGAAGCTTTCTTT
CSVGSGVEAFF
>TRBV15|16|many|TRBJ2-6|.
TGTGCCACCAGCAGGCAGTCTACCTCTGGGGCCAACGTCCTGACTTTC
CATSRQSTSGANVLTF
>TRBV7-2|14|few|TRBJ2-5|.
TGTGCCAGCAGCTCCCGCGTTGTCAGAGAGACCCAGTACTTC
CASSSRVVRETQYF
>TRBV4-3|19|few|TRBJ2-1|TRBD2
TGCGCCAGCAGCCAAGATCACCCCGGGTGGGCGGGAGACCTCAATGAGCAGTTCTTC
CASSQDHPGWAGDLNEQFF
>TRBV20-1|11|.|TRBJ2-7|TRBD1
TGCAGTGCGGAGACAGGGGCTCGATGTGACTTC
CSAETGARCDF
>TRBV20-1|12|.|TRBJ2-7|TRBD2
TGCAGTGCTAGAAGCGGGGGATACGAGCAGTACTTC
CSARSGGYEQYF